In this sample, the clone carrying this TCR beta chain turned up many times. Its target is not known. Germline-derived CDR1 and CDR2 are DFQATT and SNEGSKA (reference sequence). The junction had 15 bases not matched to a gene; V was cut back by 7 bases and J by 3 bases. The CDR3 has 16 residues. All patients were untreated before thyroid surgery. The entry originates in a study of metastatic and nonmetastatic thyroid tumors. Turning to the study itself: Thyroid patients, malignant and benign, had repertoires compared across blood and tumor or nodule tissue.

As processed by the authors: To classify distant metastasis in papillary thyroid cancer, a model was built from CDR3 differences across clinicopathological groups. TCRdb re-clonotyped the PCR reads via MiXCR. The V and J calls, along with clone size, are taken from TCRdb and not from the paper's own processing. This repertoire shows 40,000 or so clones, 26% found once; its top ten account for 9.6%. Study-level points and caveats: In blood and tumor, TCR beta diversity was reportedly significantly higher in malignant thyroid tumors than in benign nodules.

The J gene is TRBJ2-3, the V gene TRBV20-1; 8 nucleotides agree with TRBD2. The clonotype comes from a female donor with papillary thyroid cancer or a benign thyroid nodule (not recorded which). Some clones in this sample may be carry-over from other donors' samples. The sequencing sample was made of blood. CDR3 in amino acids: CSGEPIGLAGTDTQYF. The CDR3 DNA sequence: TGCAGTGGGGAACCGATAGGACTAGCAGGGACAGATACGCAGTATTTT.